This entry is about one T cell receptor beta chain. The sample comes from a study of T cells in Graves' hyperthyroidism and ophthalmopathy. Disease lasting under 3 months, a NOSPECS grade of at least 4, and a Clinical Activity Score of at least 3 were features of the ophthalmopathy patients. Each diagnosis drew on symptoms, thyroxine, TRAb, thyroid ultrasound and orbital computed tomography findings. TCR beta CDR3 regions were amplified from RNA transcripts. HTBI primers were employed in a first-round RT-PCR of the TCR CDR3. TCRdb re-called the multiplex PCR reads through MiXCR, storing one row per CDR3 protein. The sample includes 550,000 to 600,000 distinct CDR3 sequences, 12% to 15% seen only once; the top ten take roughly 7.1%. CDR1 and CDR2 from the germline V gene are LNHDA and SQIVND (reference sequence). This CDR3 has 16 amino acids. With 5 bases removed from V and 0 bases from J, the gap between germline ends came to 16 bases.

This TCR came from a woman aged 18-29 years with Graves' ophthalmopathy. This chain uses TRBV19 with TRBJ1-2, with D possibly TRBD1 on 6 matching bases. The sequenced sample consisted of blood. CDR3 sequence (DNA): TGTGCCAGTAGTCTGGGCGGACAGTCAGCTAACTATGGCTACACCTTC. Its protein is CASSLGGQSANYGYTF.